These T cell receptor beta chains were read from a single sample in a study of T cells in Graves' hyperthyroidism and ophthalmopathy. TCRdb re-analysed the multiplex PCR reads in MiXCR, keeping a single row per CDR3 protein. The table lists 660,000 or so distinct CDR3 sequences, 45% of them singletons, with approximately 7.2% in the top ten. Sample: peripheral blood or thyroid tissue (not recorded which). The origin of the receptors is an adult man with Graves' disease, either hyperthyroidism or ophthalmopathy (not recorded which). CDR3s include the opening cysteine and the closing phenylalanine or tryptophan. The order of the fields is V gene, D gene, clone size, J gene, CDR3 DNA, CDR3 protein. A D gene is named only where the DNA matches it firmly. Clone size is shown for a subset of rows, as once, few, many or a class of expanded clone.

>TRBV20-1|NA|many|TRBJ2-6
TGCAGTGCTAGCAGTACCTCTGGGGCCAACGTCCTGACTTTC
CSASSTSGANVLTF
>TRBV5-1|NA|NA|TRBJ1-5
TGTGCCAGCACCACCATTTTGGGGACACTGAGCAATCAGCCCCAGCATTTT
CASTTILGTLSNQPQHF
>TRBV5-1|TRBD1|NA|TRBJ1-1
TGCGCCAGCAGCTTGCCGACAGGGAAGAACACTGAAGCTTTCTTT
CASSLPTGKNTEAFF
>TRBV11-1|NA|NA|TRBJ2-2
TGTGCCAGCAGCCTAAGATCAGGGAGGACCGGGGAGCTGTTTTTT
CASSLRSGRTGELFF
>TRBV5-6|NA|NA|TRBJ1-1
TGTGCCAGCTTTGGGCAAACGAACACTGAAGCTTTCTTT
CASFGQTNTEAFF
>TRBV6-5|NA|NA|TRBJ2-7
TGTGCCAGCAGTCCCTCCCCCCCCAGGCAGTACTTC
CASSPSPPRQYF
>TRBV20-1|NA|NA|TRBJ1-1
TGCAGTGCTAGAGTTTGGCGGGGAATGAACACTGAAGCTTTCTTT
CSARVWRGMNTEAFF
>TRBV5-1|NA|NA|TRBJ1-4
TGCGCCAGCAGCTTGCGCGTCGGGAAAGAAAAACTGTTTTTT
CASSLRVGKEKLFF
>TRBV9|NA|once|TRBJ1-5
TGTGCCAGCGGCCAAGAGACTCAGCCCCAGCATTTT
CASGQETQPQHF
>TRBV10-3|NA|NA|TRBJ1-1
TGTGCCATCAGTTCGGGTCAGCATCGGGGGAACACTGAAGCTTTCTTT
CAISSGQHRGNTEAFF
>TRBV29-1|NA|NA|TRBJ1-1
TGCAGCGTTGAAGCCAGGGGTCAAATTCTCCGGGGCACTGAAGCTTTCTTT
CSVEARGQILRGTEAFF
>TRBV12-5|TRBD1|NA|TRBJ2-7
TGTGCTAGTGGTCCAGGGGGATACGAGCAGTACTTC
CASGPGGYEQYF
>TRBV5-6|NA|few|TRBJ1-2
TGTGCCAGCAGCTTGTGGTCAGGCGGTAACTATGGCTACACCTTC
CASSLWSGGNYGYTF
>TRBV20-1|NA|NA|TRBJ2-7
TGCAGTGCTGGCAAGCAGGGTAACGAGCAGTACTTC
CSAGKQGNEQYF
>TRBV7-3|NA|few|TRBJ1-1
TGTGCCAGCAGCCCAGATGGGGGATCCCCTGAAGCTTTCTTT
CASSPDGGSPEAFF
>TRBV6-5|TRBD2|once|TRBJ2-5
TGTGCCAGCAGACCCACGTTAGCGGGAGTGTATGGGACCCAGTACTTC
CASRPTLAGVYGTQYF
>TRBV7-9|NA|few|TRBJ2-7
TGTGCCAGCTACCCCCCCGGGGACATCTCCTACGAGCAGTACTTC
CASYPPGDISYEQYF
>TRBV10-3|TRBD1|NA|TRBJ2-7
TGTGCCATCAGTGACCCAGTGACAGGGACCTACGAGCAGTACTTC
CAISDPVTGTYEQYF
>TRBV29-1|NA|NA|TRBJ2-7
TGCAGCGTTGGACGGAGCCAGCAGTACTTC
CSVGRSQQYF
>TRBV25-1|NA|few|TRBJ1-1
TGTGCCAGCAGTCCCCTAGGGGTTAACACTGAAGCTTTCTTT
CASSPLGVNTEAFF
>TRBV7-9|NA|few|TRBJ1-1
TGTGCCAGCAGCGTACAGGGATTTACGGGGGTGAACACTGAAGCTTTCTTT
CASSVQGFTGVNTEAFF
>TRBV9|NA|many|TRBJ1-2
TGTGCCAGCAGTGACAGGAAATATGGCTACACCTTC
CASSDRKYGYTF
>TRBV12-3/TRBV12-4|NA|NA|TRBJ1-2
TGTGCCAGCAGTTTATACCCCGGCCGGCGCTATGGCTACACCTTC
CASSLYPGRRYGYTF
>TRBV20-1|TRBD1|few|TRBJ1-5
TGCAGTGCTAGAGACGGACAGGGGCAGGCTCAGCCCCAGCATTTT
CSARDGQGQAQPQHF
>TRBV7-9|NA|many|TRBJ1-1
TGTGCCAGCAGCTTAGCTGCAGTTAACACTGAAGCTTTCTTT
CASSLAAVNTEAFF
>TRBV10-2|NA|NA|TRBJ1-2
TGCGCCAGCAGTGACAGGGGCCCTCCCCACTATGGCTACACCTTC
CASSDRGPPHYGYTF
>TRBV7-9|NA|NA|TRBJ1-1
TGTGCCAGCACCGACCATACAGGACTGAACACTGAAGCTTTCTTT
CASTDHTGLNTEAFF
>TRBV7-9|NA|many|TRBJ2-7
TGTGCCAGCAGCTTGAAGGGCGAGCAGTACTTC
CASSLKGEQYF
>TRBV7-9|TRBD1|NA|TRBJ1-2
TGTGCCAGCAGCTCATCGACAGGGGGCGCCTATGGCTACACCTTC
CASSSSTGGAYGYTF
>TRBV6-5|NA|NA|TRBJ2-2
TGTGCCAGCAGTTACTCCTACACCGGGGAGCTGTTTTTT
CASSYSYTGELFF
>TRBV5-1|NA|many|TRBJ1-5
TGTGCCAGCAGCTTAGCAGGGGTTAGCAATCAGCCCCAGCATTTT
CASSLAGVSNQPQHF
>TRBV10-2|NA|many|TRBJ2-7
TGCGCCAGCAGTGGATTAACTAACGAGCAGTACTTC
CASSGLTNEQYF
>TRBV7-9|TRBD2|NA|TRBJ2-7
TGCGCCAGCAGCTTGGATGGGAGGGCCGGAGAGCAGTACTTC
CASSLDGRAGEQYF
>TRBV7-2|NA|NA|TRBJ1-2
TGTGCCAGCAGCGCCGGGACAAGGAACTATGGCTACACCTTC
CASSAGTRNYGYTF
>TRBV19|NA|few|TRBJ1-1
TGTGCCAGTAAAAGACGGACTGAGAACACTGAAGCTTTCTTT
CASKRRTENTEAFF
>TRBV20-1|NA|NA|TRBJ1-5
TGCAGTACAAGGACAGAGTATAGCAATCAGCCCCAGCATTTT
CSTRTEYSNQPQHF
>TRBV20-1|NA|few|TRBJ1-6
TGCAGTGCTAGAGGGCAGGGTAATTCACCCCTCCACTTT
CSARGQGNSPLHF
>TRBV19|NA|NA|TRBJ2-5
TGTGCCAGTAGTATCCCCCCAGGGGAGACCCAGTACTTC
CASSIPPGETQYF
>TRBV10-3|TRBD1|few|TRBJ1-1
TGTGCCATCAGGCAATACCGGGACAGAGAAGAACAGACTGAAGCTTTCTTT
CAIRQYRDREEQTEAFF
>TRBV15|TRBD1|NA|TRBJ1-4
TGTGCCACCAGCAGGTTCGGGACAGGACAGGGGATTTCGTTTTTAACTAATGAAAAACTGTTTTTT
CATSRFGTGQGISFLTNEKLFF
>TRBV2|NA|NA|TRBJ1-5
TGTGCCATCAGTGAATTAGGGCCCAAGCAGCCCCAGCATTTT
CAISELGPKQPQHF
>TRBV9|NA|NA|TRBJ1-1
TGTGCCAGCGGACCCGCTGAAGCTTTCTTT
CASGPAEAFF
>TRBV10-3|NA|NA|TRBJ1-6
TGTGCCAGCAGGAGGACAAGTAGTGATTCACCCCTCCACTTT
CASRRTSSDSPLHF
>TRBV29-1|TRBD1|few|TRBJ2-7
TGCAGCGTTGAAGTGATACAGGGGGTTGCCTCCTACGAGCAGTACTTC
CSVEVIQGVASYEQYF
>TRBV7-9|NA|many|TRBJ1-1
TGTGCCAGCAGCATACAGGGTCTTGCTTTCTTT
CASSIQGLAFF
>TRBV13|TRBD1|NA|TRBJ2-5
TGTGCCAGCAGCCCGAAACAGGGGTATGGAGAAGAGACCCAGTACTTC
CASSPKQGYGEETQYF
>TRBV7-2|NA|NA|TRBJ2-7
TGTGCCAGCAGCCTCGCGGGTATGCCGAACGAGCAGTACTTC
CASSLAGMPNEQYF
>TRBV6-5|NA|NA|TRBJ1-2
TGTGCCAGCAGTTACACCCCCGTTGATGGCTACACCTTC
CASSYTPVDGYTF